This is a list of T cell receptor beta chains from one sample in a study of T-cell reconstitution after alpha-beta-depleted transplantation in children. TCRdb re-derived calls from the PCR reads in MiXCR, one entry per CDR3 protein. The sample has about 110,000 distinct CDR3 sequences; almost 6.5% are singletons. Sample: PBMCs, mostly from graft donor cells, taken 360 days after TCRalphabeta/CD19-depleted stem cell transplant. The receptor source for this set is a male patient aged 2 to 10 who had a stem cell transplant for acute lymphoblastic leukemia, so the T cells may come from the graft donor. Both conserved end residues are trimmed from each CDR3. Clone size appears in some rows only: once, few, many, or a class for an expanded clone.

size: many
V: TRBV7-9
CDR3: ASSGLTGRQH

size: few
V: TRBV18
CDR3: ASSPPTGRQETQY

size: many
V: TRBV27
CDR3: ASSIRGGGQPQH

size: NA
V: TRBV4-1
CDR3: ASSFIRGTQETQY

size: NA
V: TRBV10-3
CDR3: AISDPDSGYEQY

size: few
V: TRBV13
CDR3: ASSLGLAGVSEQF

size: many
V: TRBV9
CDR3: ASSALRDLNTEAF

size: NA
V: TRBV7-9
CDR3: ASSPAGALPYEQY

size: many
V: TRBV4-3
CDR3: ASSQEWGGRYEQY

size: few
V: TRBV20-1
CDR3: SAKTGLNQPQH

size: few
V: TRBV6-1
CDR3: AGAVGQGREQY

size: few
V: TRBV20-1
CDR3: SARKGPETQY

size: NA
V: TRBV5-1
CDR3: ASSPKTGSNNEKLF

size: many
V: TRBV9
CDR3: ASSPPAADTQY

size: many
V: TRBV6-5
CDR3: ASSYSIGQGGYEQY

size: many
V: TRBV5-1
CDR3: ASSLWGRGQPQH

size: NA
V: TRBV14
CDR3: ASSQRQGHYEQY

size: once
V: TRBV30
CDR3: AWSQDRNYEQY

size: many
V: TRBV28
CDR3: ASSSYTGELF

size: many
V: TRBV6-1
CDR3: ASSDLLQGSYEQY

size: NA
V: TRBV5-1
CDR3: ASSRINTGELF

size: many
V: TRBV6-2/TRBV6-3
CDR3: ASSRDQNEQF